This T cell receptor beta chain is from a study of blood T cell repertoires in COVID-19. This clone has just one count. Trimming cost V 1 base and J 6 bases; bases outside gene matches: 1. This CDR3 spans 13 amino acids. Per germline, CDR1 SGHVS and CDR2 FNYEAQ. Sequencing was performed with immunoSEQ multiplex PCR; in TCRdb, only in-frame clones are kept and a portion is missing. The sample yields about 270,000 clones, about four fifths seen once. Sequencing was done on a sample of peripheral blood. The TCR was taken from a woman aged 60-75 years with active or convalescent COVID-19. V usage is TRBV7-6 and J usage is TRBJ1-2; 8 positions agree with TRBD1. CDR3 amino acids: CASSLVQGDGYTF. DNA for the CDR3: TGTGCCAGCAGCTTAGTACAGGGGGATGGCTACACCTTC.